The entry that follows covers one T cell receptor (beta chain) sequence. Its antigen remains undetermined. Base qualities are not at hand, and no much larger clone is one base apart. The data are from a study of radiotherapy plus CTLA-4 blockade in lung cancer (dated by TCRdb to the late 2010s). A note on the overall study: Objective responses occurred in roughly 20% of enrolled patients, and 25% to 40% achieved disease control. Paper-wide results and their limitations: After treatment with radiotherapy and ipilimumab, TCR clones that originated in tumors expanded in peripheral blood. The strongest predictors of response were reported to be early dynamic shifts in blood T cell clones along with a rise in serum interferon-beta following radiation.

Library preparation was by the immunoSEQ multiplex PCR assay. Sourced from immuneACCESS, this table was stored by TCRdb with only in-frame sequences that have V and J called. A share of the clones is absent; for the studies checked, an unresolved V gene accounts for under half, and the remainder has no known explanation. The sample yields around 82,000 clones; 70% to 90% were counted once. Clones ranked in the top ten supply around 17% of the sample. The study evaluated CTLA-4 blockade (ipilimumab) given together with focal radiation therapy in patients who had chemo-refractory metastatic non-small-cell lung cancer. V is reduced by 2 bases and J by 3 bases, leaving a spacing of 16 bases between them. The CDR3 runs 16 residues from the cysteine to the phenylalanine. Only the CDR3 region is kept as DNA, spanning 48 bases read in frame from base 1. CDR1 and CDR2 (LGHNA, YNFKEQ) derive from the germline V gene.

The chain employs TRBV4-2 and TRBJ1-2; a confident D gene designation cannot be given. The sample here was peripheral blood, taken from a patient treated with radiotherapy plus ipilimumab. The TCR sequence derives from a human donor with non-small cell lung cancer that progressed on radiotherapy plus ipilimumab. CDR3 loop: CASSQYWEASDYGYTF. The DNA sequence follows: TGTGCCAGCAGCCAATACTGGGAGGCGTCGGACTATGGCTACACCTTC.